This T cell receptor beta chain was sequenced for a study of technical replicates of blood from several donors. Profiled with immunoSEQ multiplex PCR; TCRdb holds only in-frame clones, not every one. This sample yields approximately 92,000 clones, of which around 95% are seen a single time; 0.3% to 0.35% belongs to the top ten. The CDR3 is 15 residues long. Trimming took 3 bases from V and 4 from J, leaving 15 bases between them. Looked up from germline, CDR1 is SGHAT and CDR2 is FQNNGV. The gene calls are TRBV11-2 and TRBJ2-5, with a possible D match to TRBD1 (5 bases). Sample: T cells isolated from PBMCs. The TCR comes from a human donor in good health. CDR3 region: CASSFIAQGVETQYF. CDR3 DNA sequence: TGTGCCAGCAGCTTTATTGCCCAGGGTGTAGAGACCCAGTACTTC.